The 20 T cell receptor beta chains presented below share a single source sample, sequenced in a study of monozygotic twins with inflammatory bowel disease. TCRdb re-called the 5' RACE reads; one entry per CDR3 protein, DNA not given. The sample table sets out about 380,000 distinct CDR3 sequences. Material for sequencing was blood. Receptors were obtained from a human donor with ulcerative colitis or Crohn's disease, or a healthy co-twin of an affected twin (not recorded which).

V gene TRBV18 combines with J gene TRBJ1-1; with no DNA, the TCRdb D assignment of TRBD1 cannot be verified. The CDR3 loop spans 15 amino acids. Germline loops: CDR1 KGHSH, CDR2 LQKENI. This CDR3 reads CASSQTGTMNTEAFF.

CDR3: CASSFSGDTGELFF. The chain uses TRBV7-2 and TRBJ2-2; the TCRdb call, TRBD1, lacks DNA for checking. CDR3 length: 14 amino acids. CDR1 and CDR2 from the germline V gene are SGHTA and FQGNSA.

The chain combines TRBV6-1 with TRBJ2-7; TCRdb gives TRBD1 as the D gene, but with no DNA this cannot be confirmed. Germline lookup yields CDR1 MNHNS and CDR2 SASEGT. The CDR3 is 15 amino acids. The CDR3 is CASSEPGTATYEQYF.

The chain employs TRBV29-1 and TRBJ2-3. The CDR3 spans 14 residues. The germline V gene encodes CDR1 SQVTM and CDR2 ANQGSEA. The CDR3 loop reads CSLSGRTSTDTQYF.

V gene TRBV11-2 combines with J gene TRBJ2-1; the TRBD1 assignment by TCRdb is unverifiable without DNA. CDR3 length: 17 residues. Germline V gene sequence: CDR1 SGHAT, CDR2 FQNNGV. Here the CDR3 reads CASSTGWGVRLYNEQFF.

The chain carries TRBV4-3 and TRBJ2-7; TCRdb selects TRBD2, and the lack of DNA leaves this call unchecked. This CDR3 has 15 amino acids. The germline V gene has CDR1 LGHNA and CDR2 YSLEER. The CDR3 loop reads CASSQQRGSSYEQYF.

The gene calls are TRBV5-1 and TRBJ1-1; the D call from TCRdb, TRBD1, cannot be confirmed without DNA. Germline V gene sequence: CDR1 SGHRS, CDR2 YFSETQ. CDR3 length: 14 residues. The CDR3 loop is CASGRQGLDAEAFF.

CDR3 residues: CASSYTGIYEQYF. The V call is TRBV6-2 or TRBV6-3, the J call TRBJ2-7; lacking DNA, the TRBD1 call made by TCRdb goes unchecked. CDR3 length: 13 residues. Germline CDR1 MNHEY, CDR2 SVGEGT.

The chain combines TRBV3-1 with TRBJ1-1; absent DNA, TCRdb's TRBD1 call cannot be checked. Germline V gene data show CDR1 as LGHDT and CDR2 as YNNKEL (reference sequence). The CDR3 is 14 amino acids. The CDR3 sequence: CASSLRDRNNEAFF.

The CDR3 here is CSARQALGANTEAFF. The chain has TRBV20-1 and TRBJ1-1; absent DNA, TCRdb's TRBD1 call cannot be checked. Germline lookup yields CDR1 DFQATT and CDR2 SNEGSKA (reference sequence). The CDR3 has 15 residues.

The rearrangement links TRBV28 to TRBJ2-7; the TCRdb call, TRBD1, lacks DNA for checking. Germline V gene data show CDR1 as MDHEN and CDR2 as SYDVKM. CDR3 length: 13 amino acids. CDR3 loop: CASSTPGQGQQYF.

The chain uses TRBV4-3 and TRBJ1-5; TCRdb selects TRBD1, and the lack of DNA leaves this call unchecked. The CDR3 totals 15 residues. From germline, CDR1 is LGHNA and CDR2 YSLEER. CDR3: CASSQDWDSNQPQHF.

The chain uses TRBV12-3 or TRBV12-4 and TRBJ1-1. The CDR3 consists of 12 residues. This CDR3 is CASSFYQAEAFF.

The chain employs TRBV20-1 and TRBJ2-1; TCRdb picks TRBD1, but there is no DNA to check that call. The CDR3 has 15 amino acids. Germline CDR1 DFQATT, CDR2 SNEGSKA (reference sequence). The chain's CDR3 is CSARDWGGGYNEQFF.

The rearrangement links TRBV5-1 to TRBJ2-5; the D call of TRBD1 rests on TCRdb alone, since no DNA is present to check it. CDR1 is SGHRS, CDR2 YFSETQ, per germline. The CDR3 is made up of 16 amino acids. The CDR3 is CASSLVAGGHQETQYF.

This chain links TRBV11-2 with TRBJ2-5; TCRdb's D call, TRBD1, is unchecked because there is no DNA. Germline CDR1 reads SGHAT; CDR2 reads FQNNGV. The length of the CDR3 is 14 residues. The CDR3 here is CASSRGSLQETQYF.

The V gene is TRBV7-6, the J gene TRBJ1-1. Germline CDR1 and CDR2: SGHVS and FNYEAQ. The CDR3 length is 13 residues. CDR3 sequence reads: CASTEGGNTEAFF. Combining the CDR3 with reference TRBV7-6 and TRBJ1-1 gives the whole variable domain GAGVSQSPRYKVTKRGQDVALRCDPISGHVSLYWYRQALGQGPEFLTYFNYEAQQDKSGLPNDRFSAERPEGSISTLTIQRTEQRDSAMYRCASTEGGNTEAFFGQGTRLTVV.

The V and J genes are TRBV4-3 and TRBJ1-4; the D gene TCRdb calls, TRBD1, cannot be checked with no DNA. The CDR3 covers 16 residues. Germline CDR1 and CDR2: LGHNA and YSLEER. This chain's CDR3 is CASSQDLWDLNEKLFF.

The chain uses TRBV20-1 and TRBJ1-5. The CDR3 extends over 14 amino acids. The germline gives CDR1 DFQATT, CDR2 SNEGSKA (reference sequence). The CDR3: CSARHRNSNQPQHF.

The chain couples TRBV20-1 to TRBJ1-6; TCRdb proposes TRBD1, but this gene call is untestable without DNA. The CDR3 totals 16 residues. Germline-derived CDR1 and CDR2 are DFQATT and SNEGSKA (reference sequence). The CDR3 loop is CSASLNRGARNSPLHF.